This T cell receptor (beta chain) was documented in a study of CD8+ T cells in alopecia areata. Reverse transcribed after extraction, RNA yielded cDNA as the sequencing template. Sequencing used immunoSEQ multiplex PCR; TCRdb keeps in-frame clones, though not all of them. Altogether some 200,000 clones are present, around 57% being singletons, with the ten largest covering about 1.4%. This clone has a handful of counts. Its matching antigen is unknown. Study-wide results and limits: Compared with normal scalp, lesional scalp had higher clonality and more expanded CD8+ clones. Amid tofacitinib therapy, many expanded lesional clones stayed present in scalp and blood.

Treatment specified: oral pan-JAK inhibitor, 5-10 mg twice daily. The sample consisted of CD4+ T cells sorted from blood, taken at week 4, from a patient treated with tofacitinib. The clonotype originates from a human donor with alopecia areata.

The chain's CDR3 is CSVYEQGTDTQYF. For the CDR3, the DNA is TGCAGCGTTTACGAACAGGGGACAGATACGCAGTATTTT. This chain joins TRBV29-1 and TRBJ2-3; 7 bases are a match to TRBD1. Germline V gene data show CDR1 as SQVTM and CDR2 as ANQGSEA. V lost 5 bases to trimming and J lost 3 bases; unmatched junction nucleotides: 5. The CDR3 covers 13 residues.